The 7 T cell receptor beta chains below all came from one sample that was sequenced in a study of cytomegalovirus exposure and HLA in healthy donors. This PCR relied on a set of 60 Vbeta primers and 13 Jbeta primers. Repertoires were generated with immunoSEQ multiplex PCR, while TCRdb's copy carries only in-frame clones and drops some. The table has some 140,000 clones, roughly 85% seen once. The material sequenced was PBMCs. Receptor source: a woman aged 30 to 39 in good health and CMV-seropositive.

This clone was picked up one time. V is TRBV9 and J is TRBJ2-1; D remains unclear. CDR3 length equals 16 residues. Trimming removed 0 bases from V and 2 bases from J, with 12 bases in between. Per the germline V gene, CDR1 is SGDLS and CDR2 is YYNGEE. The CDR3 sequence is CASSVVQSKAYNEQFF. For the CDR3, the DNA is TGTGCCAGCAGCGTAGTACAGTCAAAGGCCTACAATGAGCAGTTCTTC.

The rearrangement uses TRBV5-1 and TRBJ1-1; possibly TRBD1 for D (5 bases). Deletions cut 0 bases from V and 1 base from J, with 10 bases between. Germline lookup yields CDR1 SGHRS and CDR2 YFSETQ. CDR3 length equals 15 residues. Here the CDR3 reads CASSLDGGRNTEAFF. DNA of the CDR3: TGCGCCAGCAGCTTGGACGGGGGTCGGAACACTGAAGCTTTCTTT.

The CDR3 bases are TGTGCCAGCAGTTACGACAGGGACACTGAAGCTTTCTTT. It encodes CASSYDRDTEAFF. This chain joins TRBV5-4 and TRBJ1-1; 7 bases map to TRBD1. CDR1 is SGHNT, CDR2 YYREEE, per germline (reference sequence). Trimming at V came to 5 bases and at J to 3 bases, leaving 4 bases not matched to a gene. CDR3 length equals 13 residues.

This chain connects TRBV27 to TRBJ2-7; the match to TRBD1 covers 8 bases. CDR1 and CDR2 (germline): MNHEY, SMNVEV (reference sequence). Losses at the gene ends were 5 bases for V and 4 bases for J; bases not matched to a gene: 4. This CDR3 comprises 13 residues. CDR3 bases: TGTGCCAGCAGTGAACGACAGGGGTACGAGCAGTACTTC. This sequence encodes CASSERQGYEQYF.

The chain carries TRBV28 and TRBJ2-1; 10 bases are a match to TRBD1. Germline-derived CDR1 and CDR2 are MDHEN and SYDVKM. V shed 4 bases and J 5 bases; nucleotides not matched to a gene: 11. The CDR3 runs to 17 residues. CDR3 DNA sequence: TGTGCCAGCAGTTCCCATTGGACAGGGGGTCATGACAATGAGCAGTTCTTC. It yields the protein CASSSHWTGGHDNEQFF.

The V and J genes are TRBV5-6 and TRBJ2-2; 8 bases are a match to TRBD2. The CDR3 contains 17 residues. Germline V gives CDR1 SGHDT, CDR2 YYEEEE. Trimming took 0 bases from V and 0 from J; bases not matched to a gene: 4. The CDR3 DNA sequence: TGTGCCAGCAGCTTGGGGTTAGCGGGGCCGAACACCGGGGAGCTGTTTTTT. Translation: CASSLGLAGPNTGELFF.

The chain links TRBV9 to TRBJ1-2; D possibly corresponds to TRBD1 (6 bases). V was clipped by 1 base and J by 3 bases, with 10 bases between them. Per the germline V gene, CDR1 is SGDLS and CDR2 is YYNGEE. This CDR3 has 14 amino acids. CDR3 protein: CASSVLAGDYGYTF. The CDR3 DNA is TGTGCCAGCAGCGTACTTGCAGGGGACTATGGCTACACCTTC.